Below are 3 T cell receptor beta chains sequenced from a single sample in a study of OX40 agonist ivuxolimab in advanced cancers. Generated by immunoSEQ multiplex PCR, the TCRdb table keeps only in-frame clones and is missing some. Of about 62,000 clones listed, roughly 90% were seen once; the top ten hold about 0.26%. The sample here was CD4+ or CD8+ T cells sorted from blood, taken in a trial of the OX40 agonist ivuxolimab. These receptor sequences come from an adult with an advanced solid tumor such as melanoma, head and neck, liver or kidney cancer.

The chain carries TRBV28 and TRBJ1-5; unclear D gene. V was trimmed by 1 base and J by 4 bases, leaving 2 bases between them. In germline, CDR1 is MDHEN, CDR2 SYDVKM. The CDR3 has 12 amino acids. The CDR3 nucleotides are TGTGCCAGCAGTTTATTAAATCAGCCCCAGCATTTT. Its protein is CASSLLNQPQHF.

The V gene is TRBV5-4, the J gene TRBJ2-7; TRBD2 aligns across 12 bases. The CDR3 runs 17 residues. V lost 4 bases and J lost 6; bases outside the gene matches: 14. Germline V gives CDR1 SGHNT, CDR2 YYREEE (reference sequence). As DNA, the CDR3 is TGTGCCAGCAGCGTGGGAGACTCTAGCGGGAGGGCGGTCGAGCAGTACTTC. Translation: CASSVGDSSGRAVEQYF.

This clone is a singleton in its sample. The chain joins TRBV7-9 to TRBJ2-3; possible D gene TRBD2, 6 bases. V was pared by 3 bases and J by 0 bases, with 10 bases between. Germline CDR1 reads SEHNR; CDR2 reads FQNEAQ (reference sequence). This CDR3 comprises 15 residues. The CDR3 region is CASSLEGYSTDTQYF. CDR3 in DNA: TGTGCCAGCAGCTTGGAGGGGTATAGCACAGATACGCAGTATTTT.